This is a list of T cell receptor beta chains from one sample in a study of T cells in Graves' hyperthyroidism and ophthalmopathy. A single record per CDR3 protein comes from TCRdb applying MiXCR to the multiplex PCR reads. The top ten hold around half of the sample, which has under 350,000 distinct CDR3 sequences, 20% to 25% seen once. Sequencing used blood. The source is a woman between 50 and 59 years old with Graves' hyperthyroidism. The CDR3 runs from the conserved cysteine through the conserved F or W. A D gene is named only where the DNA matches it firmly. The listing skips clone size in some rows; elsewhere it reads once, few, many or a size class.

abundance	v_gene	d_gene	j_gene	CDR3nt	CDR3aa
many	TRBV20-1	.	TRBJ1-1	TGCAGTGCTAGAGATCCGGGACGCCGGAACACTGAAGCTTTCTTT	CSARDPGRRNTEAFF
.	TRBV27	TRBD2	TRBJ2-5	TGTGCCAGCGCGGGAGGGAGGGGTGAGACCCAGTACTTC	CASAGGRGETQYF
.	TRBV28	.	TRBJ2-4	TGTGCCAGCAGCCCCGAGGAATTGTTTAGCGGCATTCAGTACTTC	CASSPEELFSGIQYF
few	TRBV5-1	.	TRBJ2-5	TGCGCCAGCAGCGAAAACGTGGACAGCCGCCAAGAGACCCAGTACTTC	CASSENVDSRQETQYF
many	TRBV6-1	TRBD1	TRBJ1-1	TGTGCCAGCAGTACACAACAGGGGGCGATGAACACTGAAGCTTTCTTT	CASSTQQGAMNTEAFF
many	TRBV2	.	TRBJ2-1	TGTGCCAGCAGTGTGGTAGTTGGCAATGAGCAGTTCTTC	CASSVVVGNEQFF
many	TRBV18	.	TRBJ1-4	TGTGCCAGCTCACCATCGGCGGCCCTTGAAAAACTGTTTTTT	CASSPSAALEKLFF
few	TRBV4-2	TRBD2	TRBJ2-3	TGTGCCAGCAGCCGAGAGCGGGGGGCAGATACGCAGTATTTT	CASSRERGADTQYF
.	TRBV9	TRBD2	TRBJ2-1	TGTGCCAGCAGCGTAGTTGGTAGCGGGAGGGCCTACGGCAATGAGCAGTTCTTC	CASSVVGSGRAYGNEQFF
once	TRBV19	.	TRBJ2-3	TGTGCCAGTAGTATAGGCCAGGGGAGAGATACGCAGTATTTT	CASSIGQGRDTQYF
many	TRBV12-5	TRBD1	TRBJ1-1	TGTGCTAGTGGTTTGGACAGGGGGAGTGGGACTGAAGCTTTCTTT	CASGLDRGSGTEAFF
.	TRBV5-1	.	TRBJ1-2	TGCGCCAGCAGCTTAGAAGAGAACTATGGCTACACCTTC	CASSLEENYGYTF
.	TRBV5-1	.	TRBJ2-3	TGCGCCAGCAGCTTGGACGGCAGCCACCCTAGCACAGATACGCAGTATTTT	CASSLDGSHPSTDTQYF
many	TRBV12-3/TRBV12-4	TRBD2	TRBJ2-3	TGTGCCAGCAGATCCCCGGGACTAGCGGGGGGGGTCACAGATACGCAGTATTTT	CASRSPGLAGGVTDTQYF
many	TRBV27	.	TRBJ1-1	TGTGCCAGCAGGAGTAGGGAGGGGACGAACACTGAAGCTTTCTTT	CASRSREGTNTEAFF
many	TRBV7-2	.	TRBJ2-3	TGTGCCAGCAGCTTTCCTGTAAGCACAGATACGCAGTATTTT	CASSFPVSTDTQYF
.	TRBV19	.	TRBJ1-1	TGTGCCAGTAAACCGCCTTGGGGCACTGAAGCTTTCTTT	CASKPPWGTEAFF
many	TRBV3-1	.	TRBJ2-3	TGTGCCAGCAGATATCTTGGCACGCAGTATTTT	CASRYLGTQYF
.	TRBV5-6	.	TRBJ1-1	TGTGCCAGCAGCCTCCCGGGTGTGGGATTGAACACTGAAGCTTTCTTT	CASSLPGVGLNTEAFF
many	TRBV6-5	.	TRBJ1-2	TGTGCCAGCAGTTACAGGGCAGGACGGGACTATGGCTACACCTTC	CASSYRAGRDYGYTF
many	TRBV6-1	.	TRBJ2-1	TGTGCCAGCAGTTTTTTCGACAAGTTCAATGAGCAGTTCTTC	CASSFFDKFNEQFF
many	TRBV3-1	TRBD1	TRBJ1-1	TGTGCCAGCAGCCAAGATCTAACTCGGGACAGGAACACTGAAGCTTTCTTT	CASSQDLTRDRNTEAFF
many	TRBV5-1	TRBD2	TRBJ2-7	TGCGCCAGCAGCCCGCTAGCGGGGGCCTACGAGCAGTACTTC	CASSPLAGAYEQYF
many	TRBV3-1	.	TRBJ1-2	TGTGCCAGCAGTCGCGGGACATCCGTTAATGGCTACACCTTC	CASSRGTSVNGYTF
many	TRBV28	.	TRBJ1-4	TGTGCCAGCAGTGCCTCAACCTATGCAACTAATGAAAAACTGTTTTTT	CASSASTYATNEKLFF
many	TRBV5-1	TRBD1	TRBJ2-7	TGCGCCAGCAGCTTGGGGGACAGGGGAAGGTCCGAGCAGTACTTC	CASSLGDRGRSEQYF
.	TRBV11-2	.	TRBJ2-1	.	CASSFYICSAPWGGAPYNEQFF
.	TRBV20-1	TRBD2	TRBJ2-1	TGCAGTGCTAGGTCCCTAGCGGGAGGGGGGGATGAGCAGTTCTTC	CSARSLAGGGDEQFF
few	TRBV3-1	TRBD1	TRBJ2-7	TGTGCCAGCAGTCAGGACAGGGTTTACGAGCAGTACTTC	CASSQDRVYEQYF